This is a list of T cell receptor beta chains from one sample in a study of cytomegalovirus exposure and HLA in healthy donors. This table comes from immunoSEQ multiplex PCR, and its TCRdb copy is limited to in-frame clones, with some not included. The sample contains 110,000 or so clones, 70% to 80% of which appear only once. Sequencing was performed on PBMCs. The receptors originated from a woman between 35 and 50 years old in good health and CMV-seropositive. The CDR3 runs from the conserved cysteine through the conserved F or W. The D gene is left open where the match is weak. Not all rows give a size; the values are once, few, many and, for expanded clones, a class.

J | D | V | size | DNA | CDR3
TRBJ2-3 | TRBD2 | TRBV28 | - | TGTGCCAGCGCCCAGGGACTAGCGGCAGATACGCAGTATTTT | CASAQGLAADTQYF
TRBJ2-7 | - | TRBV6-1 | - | TGTGCCAGCAGTGAACAAATCGGACTACCAAACTCCTACGAGCAGTACTTC | CASSEQIGLPNSYEQYF
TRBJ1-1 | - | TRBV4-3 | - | TGCGCCAGCAGCCAAGATGGTACGGGCGGGGGATCTGAAGCTTTCTTT | CASSQDGTGGGSEAFF
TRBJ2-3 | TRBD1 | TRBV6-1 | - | TGTGCCAGCACGTGGACAGGGCAGGCAGATACGCAGTATTTT | CASTWTGQADTQYF
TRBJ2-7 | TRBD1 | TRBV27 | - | TGTGCCAGCAGGGGACAGGGGGCGTTCTACGAGCAGTACTTC | CASRGQGAFYEQYF
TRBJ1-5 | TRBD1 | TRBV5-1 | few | TGCGCCAGCAGCTTGGGGACAGGGGAATTCTATAGCAATCAGCCCCAGCATTTT | CASSLGTGEFYSNQPQHF
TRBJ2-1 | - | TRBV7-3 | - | TGTGCCAGCAGCTCCGGTTCCATGGAGCAGTTCTTC | CASSSGSMEQFF
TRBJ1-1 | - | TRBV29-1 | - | TGCAGCGTTCCCGTACAGGGAGTGGCTTTCTTT | CSVPVQGVAFF
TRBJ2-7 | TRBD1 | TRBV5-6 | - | TGTGCCAGCAGCTTTTCCGGGACAGAATATTACGAGCAGTACTTC | CASSFSGTEYYEQYF
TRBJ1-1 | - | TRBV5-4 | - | TGTGCCAGCAGCTCCTGGGGGGGTTTGAACACTGAAGCTTTCTTT | CASSSWGGLNTEAFF
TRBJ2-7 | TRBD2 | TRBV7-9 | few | TGTGCCAGCAGCCGTTTGACTAGCGGGAGCCACCTACGAGCGCGGCAGTACTTC | CASSRLTSGSHLRARQYF
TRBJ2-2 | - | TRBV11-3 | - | TGTGCCAGCAGCCTCCGGGACTCGAACACCGGGGAGCTGTTTTTT | CASSLRDSNTGELFF
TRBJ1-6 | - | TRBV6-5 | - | TGTGCCAGCAGTTACGAGGAGGTTTCACCCCTCCACTTT | CASSYEEVSPLHF
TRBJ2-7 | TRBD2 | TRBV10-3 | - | TGTGCCATCAGTGAGTCTGGCAGCGGGGGCTACGAGCAGTACTTC | CAISESGSGGYEQYF
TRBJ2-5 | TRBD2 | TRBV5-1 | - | TGCGCCAGCAGCCGGCTAGCGGGGGAGACCCAGTACTTC | CASSRLAGETQYF
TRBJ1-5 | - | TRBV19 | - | TGTGCCAGTAGTATTTCGGGGGGCGCGCAGCAGCCCCAGCATTTT | CASSISGGAQQPQHF
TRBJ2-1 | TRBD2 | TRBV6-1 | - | TGTGCCAGCAGTGTCTGGCGGGGGGCTTCCTACAATGAGCAGTTCTTC | CASSVWRGASYNEQFF
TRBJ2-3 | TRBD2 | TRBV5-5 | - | TGTGCCAGCAGCTTCCTAGCGGGGGGGTTAGATACGCAGTATTTT | CASSFLAGGLDTQYF
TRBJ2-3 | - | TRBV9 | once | TGTGCCAGCAGCCGAGAAACTGCGGATACGCAGTATTTT | CASSRETADTQYF
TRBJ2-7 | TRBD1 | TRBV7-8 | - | TGTGCCAGCAGCTTCGGGACAGGGGGCTACGAGCAGTACTTC | CASSFGTGGYEQYF
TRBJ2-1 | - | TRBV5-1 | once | TGCGCCAGCAGCTTGGGACAGCTGGGGGGCAATGAGCAGTTCTTC | CASSLGQLGGNEQFF
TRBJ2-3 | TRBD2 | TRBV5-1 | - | TGCGCCAGCAGCTTCGGTGCGGGCGCGGGAGGCACAGATACGCAGTATTTT | CASSFGAGAGGTDTQYF
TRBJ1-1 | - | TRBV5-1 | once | TGCGCCAGCAGGTGGACTTCCGCGAACACTGAAGCTTTCTTT | CASRWTSANTEAFF
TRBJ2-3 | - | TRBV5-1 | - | TGCGCCAGCAGCCCGGACAGTACTAGCACAGATACGCAGTATTTT | CASSPDSTSTDTQYF
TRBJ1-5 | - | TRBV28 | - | TGTGCCAGCAGTTTCGGTGGTAGAGGGTCGTATAGCAATCAGCCCCAGCATTTT | CASSFGGRGSYSNQPQHF
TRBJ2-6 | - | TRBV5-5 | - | TGTGCCAGCAGCTTGGCCCCGGGGTCATACTCTGGGGCCAACGTCCTGACTTTC | CASSLAPGSYSGANVLTF
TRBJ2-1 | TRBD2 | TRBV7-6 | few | TGTGCCAGCAGCTCGGGACTAGCGGGGGAGACCTACAATGAGCAGTTCTTC | CASSSGLAGETYNEQFF
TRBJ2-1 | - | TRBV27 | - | TGTGCCAGCAGCCCGGGGTTGCGACAGGTGAGGTCCTACAATGAGCAGTTCTTC | CASSPGLRQVRSYNEQFF
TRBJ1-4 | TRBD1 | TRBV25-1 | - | TGTGCCAGCAGTGACCCCGACAGGGACGAAAAACTGTTTTTT | CASSDPDRDEKLFF
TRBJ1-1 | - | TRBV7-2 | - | TGTGCCAGCAGCTTAGGGAGGAACACTGAAGCTTTCTTT | CASSLGRNTEAFF
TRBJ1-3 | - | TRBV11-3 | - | TGTGCCAGCAGCTTCTACACAGGGATTAGTTCTGGAAACACCATATATTTT | CASSFYTGISSGNTIYF
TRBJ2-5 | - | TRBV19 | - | TGTGCCAGTAGTAGAGACCCACGCGGCGAGACCCAGTACTTC | CASSRDPRGETQYF
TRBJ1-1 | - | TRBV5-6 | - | TGTGCCAGCCCCAGGGGAGGGACTGAAGCTTTCTTT | CASPRGGTEAFF
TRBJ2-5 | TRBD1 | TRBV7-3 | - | TGTGCCAGCAGCTTAACAGGACAGGGTGGAGAGACCCAGTACTTC | CASSLTGQGGETQYF
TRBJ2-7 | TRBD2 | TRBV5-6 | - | TGTGCCAGCAGCACGGGACTAGCTCTCGACGAGCAGTACTTC | CASSTGLALDEQYF
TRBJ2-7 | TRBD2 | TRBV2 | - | TGTGCCAGCAAGGGACTAGCGGGGAACTACGAGCAGTACTTC | CASKGLAGNYEQYF
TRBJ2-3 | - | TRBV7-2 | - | TGTGCCAGCAGCTCCTTTGTTTCAGATACGCAGTATTTT | CASSSFVSDTQYF
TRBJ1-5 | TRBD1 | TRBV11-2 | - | TGTGCCAGCAGTTTAGACAGGGGTCAGCCCCAGCATTTT | CASSLDRGQPQHF
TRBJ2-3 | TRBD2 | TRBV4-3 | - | TGCGCCAGCAGCCGCTTGGGGAGGACTAGCGGGGGGGCAGGCACAGATACGCAGTATTTT | CASSRLGRTSGGAGTDTQYF
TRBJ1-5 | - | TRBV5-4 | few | TGTGCCAGCAGCTTCGGCGGACAGTCAACTAATCAGCCCCAGCATTTT | CASSFGGQSTNQPQHF
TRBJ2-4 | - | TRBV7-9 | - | TGTGCCAGCAGCTTAGGCTCTAGCTTCGGCATTCAGTACTTC | CASSLGSSFGIQYF
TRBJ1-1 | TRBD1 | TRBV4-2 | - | TGTGCCAGCAGCCACCCCACCGGCGGACAGGGGGAAGCTGAAGCTTTCTTT | CASSHPTGGQGEAEAFF
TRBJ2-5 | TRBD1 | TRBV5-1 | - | TGCGCCAGCAGCTCGGACAGGGGGCGGGGAGAGACCCAGTACTTC | CASSSDRGRGETQYF